The rows below give T cell receptor beta chains drawn from one sample of a study of Ad26.COV2.S vaccination and SARS-CoV-2 variants. Sequencing used immunoSEQ multiplex PCR; TCRdb keeps in-frame clones, though not all of them. The sample consists of some 640,000 clones, roughly nine tenths of them appearing once. The sample was peripheral blood, taken in a trial of Ad26.COV2.S vaccine versus placebo. Source of these receptors: a person aged 18-65 years who received the Ad26.COV2.S COVID-19 vaccine or a placebo. Each CDR3 is given with its conserved first and last residue. A D gene is named only where the DNA matches it firmly. For some rows the clone size is stated as once, few or many, or as a class when expanded; others skip it.

clone_size j_call d_call v_call cdr3_nt cdr3_aa
few TRBJ2-5 . TRBV4-2 TGTGCCAGCAGCCAAGAGCGGGGCGGGGAGACCCAGTACTTC CASSQERGGETQYF
. TRBJ1-2 . TRBV4-2 TGTGCCAGCAGCCAAGGGTCGACAGGCTATGGCTACACCTTC CASSQGSTGYGYTF
. TRBJ1-3 . TRBV5-1 TGCGCCAGCAGCCCGGACACCTCCTCTGGAAACACCATATATTTT CASSPDTSSGNTIYF
. TRBJ2-7 TRBD1 TRBV10-3 TGTGCCATCAGGGACAGGGGAGACTCCTACGAGCAGTACTTC CAIRDRGDSYEQYF
. TRBJ2-3 TRBD2 TRBV5-1 TGCGCCAGCAGCCTTGGTTTACCGGGACTAGGAGATACGCAGTATTTT CASSLGLPGLGDTQYF
. TRBJ2-7 . TRBV6-6 TGTGCCAGCAGTTACTCCCGGACAGTCTACGAGCAGTACTTC CASSYSRTVYEQYF
. TRBJ1-5 . TRBV6-5 TGTGCCAGCAGTCAGGACGGCGGTGGGGATCCCCAGCATTTT CASSQDGGGDPQHF
. TRBJ1-2 . TRBV21-1 TGTGCCAGCAGCAAAGAAAAGGCAGGGGTGATCTGTGCTAACTATGGCTACACCTTC CASSKEKAGVICANYGYTF
. TRBJ2-5 . TRBV5-4 TGTGCCAGCAGCTTGGATCTAGGGCAGGTCCGGGTGACCCAGTACTTC CASSLDLGQVRVTQYF
. TRBJ2-2 . TRBV29-1 TGCAGCGTTGTGGCCAGTAGAGGAGGGGACACCGGGGAGCTGTTTTTT CSVVASRGGDTGELFF
few TRBJ1-5 . TRBV10-3 TGTGCCATCAGTGGGCCCTACGGTCAGCCCCAGCATTTT CAISGPYGQPQHF
. TRBJ2-5 . TRBV5-3 TGTGCCAGAAGCTTGTTCCAAGAGACCCAGTACTTC CARSLFQETQYF
. TRBJ2-2 . TRBV4-2 TGTGCCAGCAGCCAAGTAGGGACAAATACCGGGGAGCTGTTTTTT CASSQVGTNTGELFF
. TRBJ2-5 . TRBV29-1 TGCAGCGTTGAACCCTGGGAAGAGACCCAGTACTTC CSVEPWEETQYF
. TRBJ1-6 . TRBV7-9 TGTGCCAGCAGCCAACAGGACCTAGTTTCTAATTCACCCCTCCACTTT CASSQQDLVSNSPLHF
. TRBJ2-5 TRBD2 TRBV12-5 TGTGCTAGTGCCTTAGCGGGGGCCGAGACCCAGTACTTC CASALAGAETQYF
. TRBJ2-2 TRBD2 TRBV6-1 TGTGCCAGCAGTGAACCCCGAACTATACCGACTAGCGGGGAGCGGACCGGGGAGCTGTTTTTT CASSEPRTIPTSGERTGELFF
. TRBJ1-1 TRBD1 TRBV5-6 TGTGCCAGCAGCTGGGACAGGGGGGTAGCTTTCTTT CASSWDRGVAFF
. TRBJ1-2 . TRBV2 TGTGCCAGCAGTACCGGGACATTCTATGGCTACACCTTC CASSTGTFYGYTF
. TRBJ1-1 . TRBV24-1 TGTGCCACCAGTGGGCAGGGGAGCACTGAAGCTTTCTTT CATSGQGSTEAFF
. TRBJ1-2 . TRBV30 TGTGCCTGGATAAGTGACGGAAACTATGGCTACACCTTC CAWISDGNYGYTF
many TRBJ1-3 . TRBV27 TGTGCCAGCAGTACCCCCGACAGAAATTCTGGAAACACCATATATTTT CASSTPDRNSGNTIYF
. TRBJ2-1 . TRBV3-1/TRBV3-2 TGTGCCAGCAGCCAAGGAGGTGGATACAATGAGCAGTTCTTC CASSQGGGYNEQFF
. TRBJ2-2 TRBD2 TRBV5-1 TGCGCCAGCGCGGCGGGGGAGAACACCGGGGAGCTGTTTTTT CASAAGENTGELFF
. TRBJ1-1 . TRBV6-5 TGTGCCAGCAGTTACGATCCGAGTACTGAAGCTTTCTTT CASSYDPSTEAFF
. TRBJ2-1 . TRBV12-3/TRBV12-4 TGTGCCAGCAGTTCTAGGAGGGGCAATGAGCAGTTCTTC CASSSRRGNEQFF
once TRBJ1-2 TRBD1 TRBV3-1/TRBV3-2 TGTGCCAGCAGCCAAGGGACAGGCTATGGCTACACCTTC CASSQGTGYGYTF
once TRBJ1-6 . TRBV30 TGTGCCTGGATAGGTCAATCGGTGCCGAATTCACCCCTCCACTTT CAWIGQSVPNSPLHF
. TRBJ2-3 . TRBV2 TGTGCCAAAGGCTATAGCCCTAACGGCCCAGATACGCAGTATTTT CAKGYSPNGPDTQYF
. TRBJ1-1 TRBD1 TRBV4-1 TGCGCCAGCAGCCAAGGGCTCGGGACAGGGAACACTGAAGCTTTCTTT CASSQGLGTGNTEAFF
. TRBJ1-1 . TRBV19 TGTGCCAGTAGTATTGCGGGGGTTGGCACTGAAGCTTTCTTT CASSIAGVGTEAFF
. TRBJ1-2 . TRBV3-1/TRBV3-2 TGTGCCAGCAGCCACCGAGGGACTAACTATGGCTACACCTTC CASSHRGTNYGYTF
. TRBJ2-3 TRBD1 TRBV7-9 TGTGCCAGCAGCCGACACCGGGACAGGGGCTCAGATACGCAGTATTTT CASSRHRDRGSDTQYF
once TRBJ2-1 . TRBV12-5 TGTGCTAGTGGTTTGGGCGTGGCGGGGAACAATGAGCAGTTCTTC CASGLGVAGNNEQFF
. TRBJ2-2 TRBD2 TRBV27 TGTGCCAGCAGTGTTCTAGCGGCTCAACCCGGGGAGCTGTTTTTT CASSVLAAQPGELFF
. TRBJ2-7 . TRBV5-4 TGTGCCAGCAGCTTGTCAACTGCAAGCTCCTACGAGCAGTACTTC CASSLSTASSYEQYF
. TRBJ2-3 TRBD2 TRBV7-9 TGTGCCAGCAGCTTTCTGGGCGGGGGTGCCGGAGATACGCAGTATTTT CASSFLGGGAGDTQYF
. TRBJ2-2 TRBD1 TRBV7-3 TGTGCCAGCAGCCGGACAGGGGTGCAGAAGACCGGGGAGCTGTTTTTT CASSRTGVQKTGELFF
. TRBJ2-3 TRBD2 TRBV11-2 TGTGCCAGCGCTGAGGGGCTAGCGGGGTATACAGATACGCAGTATTTT CASAEGLAGYTDTQYF
once TRBJ2-4 . TRBV14 TGTGCCAGCAGCCAAGGGGGGGCGACGGCCAAAAACATTCAGTACTTC CASSQGGATAKNIQYF
. TRBJ2-5 TRBD2 TRBV5-1 TGCGCCAGCAGCTCGGGACTAGCGGGACGCCCGTACCAAGAGACCCAGTACTTC CASSSGLAGRPYQETQYF
. TRBJ1-5 TRBD1 TRBV6-5 TGTGCCAGCGCGGGACAGGGCTACAATCAGCCCCAGCATTTT CASAGQGYNQPQHF
. TRBJ2-3 . TRBV24-1 TGTGCCACCAGTGGCGGGCACGCCGATACGCAGTATTTT CATSGGHADTQYF
. TRBJ1-2 . TRBV2 TGTGCCAGCAGCCCACCCCCAGGGGACCCTTGTGGCTACACCTTC CASSPPPGDPCGYTF
. TRBJ1-3 TRBD1 TRBV5-4 TGTGCCAGCAGCTTGTACAGGGGTGGAAACACCATATATTTT CASSLYRGGNTIYF
. TRBJ1-2 TRBD1 TRBV6-5 TGTGCCAGCAGGGTACCGGGACAGATCTCTGACTACACCTTC CASRVPGQISDYTF
. TRBJ1-2 . TRBV5-4 TGTGCCAGCAGCCCGACCGGGCTCTTTTACACCTTC CASSPTGLFYTF
. TRBJ1-1 . TRBV27 TGTGCCAGCAGTTTGGGACGCATGAACACTGAAGCTTTCTTT CASSLGRMNTEAFF
. TRBJ2-7 TRBD2 TRBV18 TGTGCCAGCTCACCAGACGGCGGGAGCGGCTACGAGCAGTACTTC CASSPDGGSGYEQYF
. TRBJ1-4 . TRBV7-8 TGTGCCAGCAGCTTAGCCGACAGTAATGAAAAACTGTTTTTT CASSLADSNEKLFF
. TRBJ1-2 . TRBV21-1 TGTGCCAGCAGCGGGACCGATGGCTACACCTTC CASSGTDGYTF
once TRBJ1-5 . TRBV3-1/TRBV3-2 TGTGCCAGCAGCCAAGATCCGGCAGTCTCAAGGCCCCAGCATTTT CASSQDPAVSRPQHF
. TRBJ2-3 . TRBV25-1 TGTGCCAGCAGTGAAGGGGGGCCGACAGATACGCAGTATTTT CASSEGGPTDTQYF
. TRBJ2-2 TRBD1 TRBV9 TGTGCCAGCAGCGTAGGAGGACAGGTCGCCGGGGAGCTGTTTTTT CASSVGGQVAGELFF
once TRBJ2-4 TRBD1 TRBV18 TGTGCCAGCTCACCGGGACAGGGGGTCATTCAGTACTTC CASSPGQGVIQYF
. TRBJ1-5 . TRBV18 TGTGCCAGCTCACCAGGCAGGGATCAGCCCCAGCATTTT CASSPGRDQPQHF
. TRBJ1-6 . TRBV10-1 TGCGCCAGCGGAGGGGGTTTGGATTCACCCCTCCACTTT CASGGGLDSPLHF
. TRBJ1-5 TRBD1 TRBV9 TGTGCCAGCAGCGTACAGGGGGATCAGCCCCAGCATTTT CASSVQGDQPQHF
. TRBJ1-5 . TRBV21-1 TGTGCCAGCTCCGACAGGGGGGGGGATCAGCCCCAGCATTTT CASSDRGGDQPQHF